This T cell receptor (beta chain) is from a study of T cells in Graves' hyperthyroidism and ophthalmopathy. There were TCR beta CDR3 regions amplified from RNA transcripts. During a first-round RT-PCR of the TCR CDR3, the HTBI primer set was used. MiXCR, applied by TCRdb to the multiplex PCR reads, yields one record per CDR3 protein. The sample contains 540,000 or so distinct CDR3 sequences, around 14% of which appear only once. The sample holds many counts of this clonotype. Its target is unknown. Findings of the study overall: Median prediction lead before ophthalmopathy onset was about 6.3 months with the model.

The germline V gene has CDR1 SGHAT and CDR2 FQNNGV. The V and J ends lost 5 bases and 6 bases, in that order; junction bases with no gene match: 6. The CDR3 has 16 residues. Patients counted as stable if ophthalmopathy did not develop within 18 months. This clonotype originated in a woman in her twenties or thirties with Graves' hyperthyroidism. The chain couples TRBV11-2 to TRBJ2-1, with 14 bases lining up with TRBD2. Input material: blood. CDR3 residues: CASSVQGLAGGNEQFF. CDR3 DNA sequence: TGTGCCAGCAGCGTCCAAGGACTAGCGGGAGGCAATGAGCAGTTCTTC.